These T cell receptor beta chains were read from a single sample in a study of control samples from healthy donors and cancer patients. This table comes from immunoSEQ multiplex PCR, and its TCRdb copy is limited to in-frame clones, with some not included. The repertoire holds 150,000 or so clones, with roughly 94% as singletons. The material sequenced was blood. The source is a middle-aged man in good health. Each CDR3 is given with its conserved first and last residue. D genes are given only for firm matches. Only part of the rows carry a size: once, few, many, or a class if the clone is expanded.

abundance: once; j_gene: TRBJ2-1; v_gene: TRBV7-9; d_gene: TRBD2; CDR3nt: TGTGCCAGCAGCTCCGGGGGGGGCAATGAGCAGTTCTTC; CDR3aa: CASSSGGGNEQFF
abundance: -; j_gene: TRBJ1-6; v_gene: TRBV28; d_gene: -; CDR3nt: TGTGCCAGCAGCTTACCCAGGTCGGGTAATTCACCCCTCCACTTT; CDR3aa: CASSLPRSGNSPLHF
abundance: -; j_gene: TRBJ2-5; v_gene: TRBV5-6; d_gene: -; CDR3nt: TGTGCCAGCACGTGGGGGAGGCTAGAGACCCAGTACTTC; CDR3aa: CASTWGRLETQYF
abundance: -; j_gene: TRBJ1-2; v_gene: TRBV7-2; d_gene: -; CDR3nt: TGTGCCAGCAGCTTACAAATTTACAGCTCCTACACCTTC; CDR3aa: CASSLQIYSSYTF
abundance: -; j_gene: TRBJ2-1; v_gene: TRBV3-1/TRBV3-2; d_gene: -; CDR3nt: TGTGCCAGCAGCCAAGATTTGCGGCAGGGGACGAGCTCCTACAATGAGCAGTTCTTC; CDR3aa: CASSQDLRQGTSSYNEQFF
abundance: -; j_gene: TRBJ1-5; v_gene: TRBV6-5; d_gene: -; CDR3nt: TGTGCCAGCGGTCCAGGCGGGTACAATCAGCCCCAGCATTTT; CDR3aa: CASGPGGYNQPQHF
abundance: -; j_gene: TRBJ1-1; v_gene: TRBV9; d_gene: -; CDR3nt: TGTGCCAGCAGCGTAGACACGGACACTGAAGCTTTCTTT; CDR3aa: CASSVDTDTEAFF
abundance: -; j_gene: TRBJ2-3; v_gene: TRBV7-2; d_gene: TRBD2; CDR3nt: TGTGCCAGCAGCTTAGAGGTGGCTAGCGGGGGGGCCGGGGCAGATACGCAGTATTTT; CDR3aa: CASSLEVASGGAGADTQYF
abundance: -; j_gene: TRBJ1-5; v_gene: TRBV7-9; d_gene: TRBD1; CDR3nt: TGTGCCAGCAGCTTGACAGGGGGCAATCAGCCCCAGCATTTT; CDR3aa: CASSLTGGNQPQHF
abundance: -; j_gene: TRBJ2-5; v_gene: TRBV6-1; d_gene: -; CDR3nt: TGTGCCAGCAGTGAAATAAGGGTGACCCAGTACTTC; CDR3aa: CASSEIRVTQYF
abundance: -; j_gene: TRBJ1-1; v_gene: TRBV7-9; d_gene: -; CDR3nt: TGTGCCAGCAGCTTCCCGGGAGGGCACACTGAAGCTTTCTTT; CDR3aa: CASSFPGGHTEAFF
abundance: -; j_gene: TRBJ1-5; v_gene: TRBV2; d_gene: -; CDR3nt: TGTGCCAGCAGTGAGGGGTGGGTGGGTCAGCCCCAGCATTTT; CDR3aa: CASSEGWVGQPQHF
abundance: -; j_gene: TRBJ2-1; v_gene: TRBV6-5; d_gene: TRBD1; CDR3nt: TGTGCCAGCAGCCCCGACAGGGGCTCCTACAATGAGCAGTTCTTC; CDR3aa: CASSPDRGSYNEQFF
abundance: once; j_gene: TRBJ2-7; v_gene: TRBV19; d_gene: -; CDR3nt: TGTGCCAGTAGTTGGGCAGGGGAGCCCTACGAGCAGTACTTC; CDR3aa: CASSWAGEPYEQYF
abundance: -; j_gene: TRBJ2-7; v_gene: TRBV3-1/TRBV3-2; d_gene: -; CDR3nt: TGTGCCAGCAGCCTCAGAGGCGTAGCAGCCTACGAGCAGTACTTC; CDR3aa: CASSLRGVAAYEQYF
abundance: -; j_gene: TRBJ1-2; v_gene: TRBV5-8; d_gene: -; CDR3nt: TGTGCCAGCAGCCATATACATCATGGCTACACCTTC; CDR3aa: CASSHIHHGYTF
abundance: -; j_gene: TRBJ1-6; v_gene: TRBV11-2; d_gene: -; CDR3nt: TGTGCCAGCAACCTTAGGGCAGGGAGTTCACCCCTCCACTTT; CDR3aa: CASNLRAGSSPLHF
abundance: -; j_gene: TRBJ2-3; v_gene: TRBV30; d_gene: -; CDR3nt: TGTGCCTGGAGCGGGACTGGCACAGATACGCAGTATTTT; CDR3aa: CAWSGTGTDTQYF
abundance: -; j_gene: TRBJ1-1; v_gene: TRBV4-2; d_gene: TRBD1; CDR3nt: TGTGCCAGCAGCCAAGGGACAGGGGGTCTGCCGAACACTGAAGCTTTCTTT; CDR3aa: CASSQGTGGLPNTEAFF
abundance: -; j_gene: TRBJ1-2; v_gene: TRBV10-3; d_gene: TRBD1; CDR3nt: TGTGCCATCAGTGAGTCGGGGCACAGGGGCTATGGCTACACCTTC; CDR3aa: CAISESGHRGYGYTF
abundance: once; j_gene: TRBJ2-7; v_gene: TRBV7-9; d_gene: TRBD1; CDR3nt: TGTGCCAGCAGTCATGACAGGGCGGTCTACGAGCAGTACTTC; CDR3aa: CASSHDRAVYEQYF
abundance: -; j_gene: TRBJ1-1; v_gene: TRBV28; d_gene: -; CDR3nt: TGTGCCAGCAGTCCGAGGGGTCCAACAGGTGAAGCTTTCTTT; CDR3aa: CASSPRGPTGEAFF
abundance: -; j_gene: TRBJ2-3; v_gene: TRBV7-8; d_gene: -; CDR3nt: TGTGCCAGCAGCTCCGGATCGACGCAGTATTTT; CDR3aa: CASSSGSTQYF
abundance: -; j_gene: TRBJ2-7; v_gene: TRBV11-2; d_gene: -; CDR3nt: TGTGCCAGCAGCTTAGGACTTGCGGTTGTCCACGAGCAGTACTTC; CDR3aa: CASSLGLAVVHEQYF